Below, 12 T cell receptor beta chains from the same sample are listed, as sequenced in a study of T cells after yellow fever vaccination. Using its own MiXCR run on the 5' RACE reads, TCRdb lists one record per CDR3 protein. The sample has 500,000 to 650,000 distinct CDR3 sequences, roughly 14% seen once; the top ten hold around 15%. The material was PBMCs, obtained on the day of the yellow fever booster vaccination. The receptors come from a man aged 25-45 years who received the YFV17D yellow fever vaccine.

The V and J genes are TRBV25-1 and TRBJ2-5; tentatively, D is TRBD1 (7 bases). This CDR3 spans 15 amino acids. V dropped 6 bases and J dropped 5 bases, with 19 bases sitting between them. The V gene's germline CDR1 is MGHDK and CDR2 SYGVNS. The CDR3 DNA follows: TGTGCCAGCAGCGGGGGCGGAGGGGGCGAGGAGACCCAGTACTTC. Encoded protein: CASSGGGGGEETQYF.

V is TRBV20-1 and J is TRBJ2-7, with a tentative D call TRBD1 (5 bases). Germline V gene data show CDR1 as DFQATT and CDR2 as SNEGSKA (reference sequence). This CDR3 is built from 16 residues. V was pared by 5 bases and J by 0 bases, with 20 bases between. CDR3 loop: CSALPLLTADSYEQYF. CDR3 nucleotides: TGCAGTGCTCTGCCACTTCTGACAGCAGACTCCTACGAGCAGTACTTC.

The chain is built from TRBV7-2 and TRBJ1-6; 9 nucleotides match TRBD1. Per germline, CDR1 SGHTA and CDR2 FQGNSA. J lost 8 bases, V lost 1 base, and 3 bases had no gene match. This CDR3 comprises 15 residues. The CDR3 DNA is TGTGCCAGCAGCTTAGTGAGGACAGGGGATTCACCCCTCCACTTT. Amino acid sequence: CASSLVRTGDSPLHF.

The CDR3 loop is CASRVAWSSGNTIYF. CDR3 DNA sequence: TGTGCCAGTAGGGTCGCATGGAGCTCTGGAAACACCATATATTTT. The gene calls are TRBV19 and TRBJ1-3; D is ambiguous. The CDR3 length is 15 residues. Germline CDR1 is LNHDA and CDR2 is SQIVND (reference sequence). V lost 6 bases, J lost 0 bases, and 12 bases lay in between.

This sequence joins TRBV23-1 and TRBJ2-2; 7 bases are a match to TRBD1. TRBV23-1 is an open reading frame, and its role is uncertain. This CDR3 region has 16 residues. Trimming at V came to 6 bases and at J to 2 bases, leaving 9 bases not matched to a gene. The CDR3 DNA reads as TGCGCCAGCAGCTACAGGGGCAACTGTAACACCGGGGAGCTGTTTTTT. It specifies CASSYRGNCNTGELFF.

This clonotype has just a few counts. The chain recombines TRBV7-9 with TRBJ2-3; D is ambiguous. V was pared by 2 bases and J by 2 bases, with 2 bases between. Germline V CDR1 and CDR2: SEHNR, FQNEAQ (reference sequence). The CDR3 extends over 12 amino acids. The CDR3: CASSLFTDTQYF. The CDR3 DNA is TGTGCCAGCAGCTTATTCACAGATACGCAGTATTTT.

The gene calls are TRBV20-1 and TRBJ2-3, with 10 bases fitting TRBD2. V trimming: 5 bases; J trimming: 2 bases; junction bases outside the gene matches: 7. The CDR3 spans 15 residues. CDR1 DFQATT and CDR2 SNEGSKA come from the germline V gene (reference sequence). In nucleotides, the CDR3 is TGCAGTGCTCGAGTAGCGGGAGGATACACAGATACGCAGTATTTT. Translated: CSARVAGGYTDTQYF.

The rearrangement joins TRBV20-1 to TRBJ2-2, with no clear D. The CDR3 totals 13 residues. V lost 1 base and J lost 5, with 8 bases in between. CDR1 is DFQATT, CDR2 SNEGSKA, per germline (reference sequence). The CDR3 spells CSARAAETGELFF. The CDR3, as DNA: TGCAGTGCTAGAGCCGCGGAAACCGGGGAGCTGTTTTTT.

This clonotype has more than one count but fewer than ten. V and J are TRBV3-1 and TRBJ1-1; D unresolved. The CDR3 contains 13 residues. V was clipped by 3 bases and J by 1 base, with 6 bases between them. Germline V gene sequence: CDR1 LGHDT, CDR2 YNNKEL (reference sequence). The CDR3, as DNA: TGTGCCAGCAGCCAGAGGAGGAACACTGAAGCTTTCTTT. This sequence encodes CASSQRRNTEAFF.

In this sample, this clonotype turned up many times. The genes are TRBV7-9 and TRBJ1-1; tentative D call: TRBD1 (5 bases). The ends were cut back, 4 bases at V and 2 bases at J, with 5 bases in the middle. The CDR3 is 12 residues long. Germline CDR1 reads SEHNR; CDR2 reads FQNEAQ (reference sequence). CDR3 nucleotides: TGTGCCAGCAGCTGGGACAACACTGAAGCTTTCTTT. Amino acids: CASSWDNTEAFF.

This clonotype was seen a few times. The gene calls are TRBV6-5 and TRBJ1-1, with D unresolved. V lost 2 bases to trimming and J lost 2 bases, with 12 bases between them. Germline V gene data show CDR1 as MNHEY and CDR2 as SVGAGI. This CDR3 contains 15 residues. In DNA, the CDR3 is TGTGCCAGCAGTTACGGTCGAAGTGGCAACACTGAAGCTTTCTTT. Translated: CASSYGRSGNTEAFF.

The CDR3 loop reads CASSTGTSGVNEQFF. Here the CDR3 DNA reads TGCGCCAGCAGCACCGGGACTAGCGGGGTAAATGAGCAGTTCTTC. The rearrangement joins TRBV5-1 to TRBJ2-1; TRBD2 matches 13 bases. Germline CDR1 SGHRS, CDR2 YFSETQ. The CDR3 covers 15 residues. Germline trimming cut 4 bases from V and 7 bases from J; bases unmatched to any gene: 5.